This T cell receptor beta chain appears in the sequencing data of a study of early T cells in non-severe SARS-CoV-2 infection. Turning to the study itself: Unpaired chains resulted from sequencing bulk RNA of unsorted whole blood.

This clonotype was counted ten times or more. Unique molecular identifiers were affixed to single, distinct cDNA molecules. One entry per CDR3 protein results from TCRdb running MiXCR on the 5' RACE reads. This table holds about 33,000 distinct CDR3 sequences, under 6% found once. This CDR3 is 12 amino acids long. Deletions cut 4 bases from V and 6 bases from J, with 9 bases between. Germline CDR1 reads LGHDT; CDR2 reads YNNKEL (reference sequence). The chain uses TRBV3-1 and TRBJ1-1; D unclear. Sample: whole blood. This sequence was found in an adult who was a healthcare worker with PCR-confirmed SARS-CoV-2 infection or an uninfected control (not recorded which). The CDR3 protein is CASSPSPPEAFF. The CDR3 nucleotides are TGTGCCAGCAGCCCCTCACCACCTGAAGCTTTCTTT.